This T cell receptor beta chain was captured in a study of blood T cells in healthy people across ages. General observations from the study: Nothing was known about donor CMV status, and this possibly confounded expanded clonotype changes. Calculation of diversity from one million T cells yielded estimates considered to be underestimates.

This clonotype was observed a handful of times. Its target is not known. Germline V gene data show CDR1 as DFQATT and CDR2 as SNEGSKA (reference sequence). The CDR3 sequence is 18 residues long. V lost 1 base to trimming and J lost 2 bases; unmatched junction nucleotides: 14. Then a second PCR, running roughly 6 to 12 cycles, was carried out with a sample-barcoded 5' primer and a J-beta primer mix. TCRdb reanalysed the 5' RACE reads using MiXCR and keeps one entry per CDR3 protein. Of hundreds of thousands of distinct CDR3 sequences in the sample, about 61% were seen once. The specimen sequenced was blood. The clonotype originates from a man in his forties or fifties in good health. The chain is built from TRBV20-1 and TRBJ2-1; 7 bases are shared with TRBD2. In DNA, the CDR3 is TGCAGTGCTAGAGCGGGTTTTCGGGCGGGGGAAACCTACAATGAGCAGTTCTTC. This codes for CSARAGFRAGETYNEQFF.